These 11 T cell receptor beta chains originate from one sample sequenced in a study of blood T cell repertoires in COVID-19 (dated by TCRdb to 2018 to 2020). Library preparation employed the immunoSEQ multiplex PCR assay. The table comes from immuneACCESS by way of TCRdb, which keeps in-frame sequences with V and J called. Part of the clones is missing from these tables; in studies checked, under half for an unresolved V gene and the rest for unknown reasons. The sample contains 45,000 or so clones, around 80% of them found a single time. About 40% of the sample lies in the top ten. Sequenced: peripheral blood. These TCRs come from a human donor in a cohort sampled during active COVID-19.

V gene TRBV4-1 combines with J gene TRBJ2-3, with 7 bases that match TRBD2. The CDR3 is made up of 17 amino acids. Germline lookup yields CDR1 MGHRA and CDR2 YSYEKL. With 2 bases clipped from V and 3 bases from J, the junction kept 11 bases outside the gene matches. DNA of the CDR3: TGCGCCAGCAGCCAATATTTCCAGGGAGGGAGTACAGATACGCAGTATTTT. Amino acid sequence: CASSQYFQGGSTDTQYF.

J is TRBJ1-1 and V is TRBV7-2, with 7 bases identical to TRBD1. Losses at the gene ends were 5 bases for V and 7 bases for J; bases not matched to a gene: 7. The CDR3 covers 13 residues. Germline V gene data show CDR1 as SGHTA and CDR2 as FQGNSA. DNA for the CDR3: TGTGCCAGCAGCCTAGACAGGGACGATGAAGCTTTCTTT. It is translated as CASSLDRDDEAFF.

This clone was counted only a few times. V and J are TRBV28 and TRBJ1-5; D call uncertain. The CDR3 covers 14 residues. CDR1 and CDR2 (germline): MDHEN, SYDVKM. The V end lost 5 bases, the J end lost 0 bases, and 8 bases lay between the germline ends. CDR3 bases: TGTGCCAGCAGTACGGAGAATAGCAATCAGCCCCAGCATTTT. Protein sequence: CASSTENSNQPQHF. The complete variable domain, with remaining parts taken from reference TRBV28 and TRBJ1-5, reads DVKVTQSSRYLVKRTGEKVFLECVQDMDHENMFWYRQDPGLGLRLIYFSYDVKMKEKGDIPEGYSVSREKKERFSLILESASTNQTSMYLCASSTENSNQPQHFGDGTRLSIL.

This clone was seen once. V gene TRBV9 combines with J gene TRBJ1-1, with a tentative D call TRBD1 (5 bases). The CDR3 contains 14 residues. V dropped 0 bases and J dropped 0 bases, with 6 bases sitting between them. Germline V gene sequence: CDR1 SGDLS, CDR2 YYNGEE. CDR3 protein: CASSVGTMNTEAFF. The CDR3 DNA reads TGTGCCAGCAGCGTAGGGACAATGAACACTGAAGCTTTCTTT. Full variable domain (remainder filled in from reference TRBV9 and TRBJ1-1): DSGVTQTPKHLITATGQRVTLRCSPRSGDLSVYWYQQSLDQGLQFLIQYYNGEERAKGNILERFSAQQFPDLHSELNLSSLELGDSALYFCASSVGTMNTEAFFGQGTRLTVV.

The V and J genes are TRBV28 and TRBJ2-1, with TRBD1 matching over 7 bases. Germline loops: CDR1 MDHEN, CDR2 SYDVKM. The trim removed 4 bases at V and 0 bases at J, leaving 9 bases unmatched. This CDR3 has 17 amino acids. In nucleotides, the CDR3 is TGTGCCAGCAGTTCCACGTTTGGGGACAGCTCCTACAATGAGCAGTTCTTC. Its protein product is CASSSTFGDSSYNEQFF.

The V gene is TRBV5-1, the J gene TRBJ1-6, with D possibly TRBD1 on 6 matching bases. V was shortened by 0 bases and J by 1 base, with 26 bases between the two germline ends. Germline V gene sequence: CDR1 SGHRS, CDR2 YFSETQ. This CDR3 has 22 amino acids. CDR3: CASSLAPYSTGTLGSYNSPLHF. The CDR3 region has the DNA TGCGCCAGCAGCTTGGCCCCATATTCGACAGGTACCCTTGGATCCTATAATTCACCCCTCCACTTT.

The chain couples TRBV5-1 to TRBJ1-4; no clear D gene. Deletions cut 4 bases from V and 2 bases from J, with 12 bases between. Germline V gene data show CDR1 as SGHRS and CDR2 as YFSETQ. The CDR3 spans 15 residues. In DNA, the CDR3 is TGCGCCAGCAGCCCCACGGGGTATACTAATGAAAAACTGTTTTTT. Protein product: CASSPTGYTNEKLFF.

V is TRBV3-1 (or the pseudogene TRBV3-2) and J is TRBJ1-6; tentatively, D is TRBD1 (5 bases). The CDR3 has 15 residues. CDR1 is LGHDT, CDR2 YNNKEL, per germline (reference sequence). V lost 0 bases, J lost 8 bases, and 11 bases lay in between. The CDR3 reads CASSQDRATYSPLHF. CDR3 DNA: TGTGCCAGCAGCCAAGACAGGGCAACTTATTCACCCCTCCACTTT.

The chain links TRBV5-1 to TRBJ2-1; 7 bases are a match to TRBD1. CDR1 SGHRS and CDR2 YFSETQ come from the germline V gene. CDR3 length equals 15 residues. Trimming at V came to 0 bases and at J to 3 bases, leaving 3 bases not matched to a gene. Here the CDR3 reads CASSLVQGNYNEQFF. The CDR3 DNA reads as TGCGCCAGCAGCTTGGTACAGGGGAACTACAATGAGCAGTTCTTC. Looking up the rest from reference TRBV5-1 and TRBJ2-1 gives the full variable domain: KAGVTQTPRYLIKTRGQQVTLSCSPISGHRSVSWYQQTPGQGLQFLFEYFSETQRNKGNFPGRFSGRQFSNSRSEMNVSTLELGDSALYLCASSLVQGNYNEQFFGPGTRLTVL.

The V call is TRBV6-5, the J call TRBJ2-1; a possible D gene is TRBD1 (6 bases). Germline-derived CDR1 and CDR2 are MNHEY and SVGAGI. CDR3 length: 13 amino acids. Between the trimmed V and J ends, which lost 2 bases and 7 bases, there was a span of 9 bases. In nucleotides, the CDR3 is TGTGCCAGCAGTTACCCTAGGGGGAATGAGCAGTTCTTC. This gives the protein CASSYPRGNEQFF.

V and J are TRBV28 and TRBJ2-1; 9 bases map to TRBD1. The V gene end was trimmed by 5 bases and the J gene end by 3 bases; junction bases not matched to a gene: 5. CDR1 and CDR2 (germline): MDHEN, SYDVKM. The CDR3 extends over 15 amino acids. The chain's CDR3 is CASSPYRGLYNEQFF. CDR3 DNA: TGTGCCAGCAGTCCCTACAGGGGGCTCTACAATGAGCAGTTCTTC.